The present entry profiles one T cell receptor beta chain with its context. These data originate in a study of technical replicates of blood from a handful of donors. The CDR3 is 18 amino acids. V lost 4 bases to trimming and J lost 0 bases, with 21 bases between them. CDR1 MDHEN and CDR2 SYDVKM come from the germline V gene. Sequencing was performed with immunoSEQ multiplex PCR; in TCRdb, only in-frame clones are kept and a portion is missing. There are 75,000 to 100,000 clones in the sample; around 94% occur only once, and approximately 0.25% lies in the top ten. V gene TRBV28 combines with J gene TRBJ1-1, with D perhaps matching TRBD1 (5 bases). The TCR sequence derives from a human donor in good health. The source material was T cells isolated from PBMCs. The CDR3 nucleotides read TGTGCCAGCAGTTCGTTCCCATCGGACACCCACATGAACACTGAAGCTTTCTTT. This sequence encodes CASSSFPSDTHMNTEAFF.